This T cell receptor beta chain was sequenced in a study of CD8 T cells in Susac syndrome. Turning to this clonotype: Its antigen is currently unknown.

General study results and limits: There was no clonal expansion in the CD4+ T cell repertoires of Susac syndrome.

Germline V gene sequence: CDR1 SGDLS, CDR2 YYNGEE. The V segment lost 3 bases and the J segment 4 bases; nucleotides outside the gene matches: 3. This CDR3 is 15 amino acids long. Roughly 0.45 to 1 ug RNA was reverse transcribed with random hexamers. The amplification used immunoSEQ multiplex PCR on TCR beta CDR3; it spanned 54 Vbeta and 13 Jbeta. TCRdb re-called the immunoSEQ multiplex PCR reads with MiXCR, one entry per CDR3 protein. The repertoire consists of some 200,000 distinct CDR3 sequences, with 90% to 97% occurring once and the leading ten covering roughly 0.093%. Sequencing of TCR beta was undertaken in CD8+ and CD4+ T cells derived from blood. It was negative isolation that provided the CD8+ and CD4+ T cells, whereas TEMRA cells were enriched by FACS.

The chain carries TRBV9 and TRBJ1-5; 11 bases fit TRBD1. The source is a human donor with Susac syndrome. What was sequenced was CD4+ T cells from PBMCs. This CDR3 is CASSDGTGGNQPQHF. The CDR3 DNA is TGTGCCAGCAGCGACGGGACAGGGGGGAATCAGCCCCAGCATTTT.